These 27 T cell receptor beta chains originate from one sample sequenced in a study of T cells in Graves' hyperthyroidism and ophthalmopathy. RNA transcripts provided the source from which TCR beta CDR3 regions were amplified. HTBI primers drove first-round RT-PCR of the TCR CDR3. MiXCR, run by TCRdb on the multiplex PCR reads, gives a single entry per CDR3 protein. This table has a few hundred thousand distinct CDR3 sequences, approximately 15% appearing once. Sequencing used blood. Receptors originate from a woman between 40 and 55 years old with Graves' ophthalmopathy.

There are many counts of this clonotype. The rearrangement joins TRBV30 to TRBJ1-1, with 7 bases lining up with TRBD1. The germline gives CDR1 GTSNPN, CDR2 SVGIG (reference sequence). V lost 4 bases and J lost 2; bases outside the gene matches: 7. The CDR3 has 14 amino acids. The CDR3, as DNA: TGTGCCTGGACCGAACAGGGGTTTAACACTGAAGCTTTCTTT. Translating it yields CAWTEQGFNTEAFF.

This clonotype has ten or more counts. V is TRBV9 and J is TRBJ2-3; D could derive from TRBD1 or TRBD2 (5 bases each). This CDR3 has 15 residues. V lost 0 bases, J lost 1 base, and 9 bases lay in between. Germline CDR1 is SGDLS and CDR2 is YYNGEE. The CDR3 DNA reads TGTGCCAGCAGCGTAGGATGGGACGGCACAGATACGCAGTATTTT. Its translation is CASSVGWDGTDTQYF.

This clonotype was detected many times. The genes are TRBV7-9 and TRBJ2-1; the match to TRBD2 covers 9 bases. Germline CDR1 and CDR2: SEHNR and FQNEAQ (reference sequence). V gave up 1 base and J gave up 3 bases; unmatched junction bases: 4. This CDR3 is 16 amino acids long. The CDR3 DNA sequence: TGTGCCAGCAGCTTAGATGTTAGCGGGAGCTACAATGAGCAGTTCTTC. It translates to CASSLDVSGSYNEQFF.

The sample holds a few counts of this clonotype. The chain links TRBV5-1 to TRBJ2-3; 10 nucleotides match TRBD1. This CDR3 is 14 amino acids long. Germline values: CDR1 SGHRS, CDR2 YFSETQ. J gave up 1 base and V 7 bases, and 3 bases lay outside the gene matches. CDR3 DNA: TGCGCCAGCGGACAGGGGGATGGCACAGATACGCAGTATTTT. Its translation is CASGQGDGTDTQYF.

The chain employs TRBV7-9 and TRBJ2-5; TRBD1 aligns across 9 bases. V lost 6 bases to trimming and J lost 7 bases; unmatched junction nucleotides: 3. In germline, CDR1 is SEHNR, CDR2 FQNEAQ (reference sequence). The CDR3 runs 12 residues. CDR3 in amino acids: CASRTGGGTQYF. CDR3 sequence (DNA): TGTGCCAGCAGGACAGGGGGAGGGACCCAGTACTTC.

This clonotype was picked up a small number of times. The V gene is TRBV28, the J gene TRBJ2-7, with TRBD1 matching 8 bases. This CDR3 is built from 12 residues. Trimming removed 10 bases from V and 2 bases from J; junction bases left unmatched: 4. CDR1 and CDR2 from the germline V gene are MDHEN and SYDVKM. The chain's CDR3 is CATDRGTYEQYF. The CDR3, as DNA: TGTGCCACCGACAGGGGCACCTACGAGCAGTACTTC. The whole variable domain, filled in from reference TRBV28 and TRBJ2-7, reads DVKVTQSSRYLVKRTGEKVFLECVQDMDHENMFWYRQDPGLGLRLIYFSYDVKMKEKGDIPEGYSVSREKKERFSLILESASTNQTSMYLCATDRGTYEQYFGPGTRLTVT.

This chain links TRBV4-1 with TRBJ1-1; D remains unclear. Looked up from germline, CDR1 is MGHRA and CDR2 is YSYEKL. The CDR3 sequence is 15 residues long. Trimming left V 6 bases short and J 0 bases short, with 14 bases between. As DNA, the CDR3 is TGCGCCAGCAGAGACTTCGGACGTATGAACACTGAAGCTTTCTTT. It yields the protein CASRDFGRMNTEAFF.

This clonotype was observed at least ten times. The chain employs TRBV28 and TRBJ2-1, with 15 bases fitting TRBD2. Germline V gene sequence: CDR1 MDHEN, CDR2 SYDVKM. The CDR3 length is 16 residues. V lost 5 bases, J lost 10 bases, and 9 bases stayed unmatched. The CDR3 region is CASSEGLAGGTGEQFF. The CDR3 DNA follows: TGTGCCAGCAGTGAGGGACTAGCGGGAGGAACGGGGGAGCAGTTCTTC.

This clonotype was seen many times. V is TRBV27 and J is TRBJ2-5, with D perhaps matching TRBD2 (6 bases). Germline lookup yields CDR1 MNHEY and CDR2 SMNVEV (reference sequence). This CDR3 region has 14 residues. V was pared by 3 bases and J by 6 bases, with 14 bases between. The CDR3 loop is CASSFGRGGKTQYF. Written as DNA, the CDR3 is TGTGCCAGCAGTTTTGGGCGGGGCGGGAAGACCCAGTACTTC.

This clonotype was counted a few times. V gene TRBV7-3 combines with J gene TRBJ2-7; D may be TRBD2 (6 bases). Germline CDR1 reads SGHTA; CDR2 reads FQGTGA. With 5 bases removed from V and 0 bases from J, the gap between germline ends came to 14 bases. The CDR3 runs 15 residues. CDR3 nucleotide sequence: TGTGCCAGCAGCATTCAGGCGGGGAGCTCCTACGAGCAGTACTTC. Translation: CASSIQAGSSYEQYF.

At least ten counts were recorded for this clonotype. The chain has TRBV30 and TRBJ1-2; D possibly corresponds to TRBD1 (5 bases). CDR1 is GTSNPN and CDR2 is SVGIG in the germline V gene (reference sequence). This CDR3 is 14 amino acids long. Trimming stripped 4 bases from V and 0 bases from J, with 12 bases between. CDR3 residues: CAWNNRRTNYGYTF. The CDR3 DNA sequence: TGTGCCTGGAACAACAGGAGGACTAACTATGGCTACACCTTC.

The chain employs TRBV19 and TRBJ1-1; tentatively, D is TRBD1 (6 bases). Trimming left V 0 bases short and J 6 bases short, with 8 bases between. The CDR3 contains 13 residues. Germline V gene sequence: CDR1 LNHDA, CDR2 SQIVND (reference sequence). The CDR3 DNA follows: TGTGCCAGTAGTATAGAAGGGACACCTGAAGCTTTCTTT. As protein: CASSIEGTPEAFF.

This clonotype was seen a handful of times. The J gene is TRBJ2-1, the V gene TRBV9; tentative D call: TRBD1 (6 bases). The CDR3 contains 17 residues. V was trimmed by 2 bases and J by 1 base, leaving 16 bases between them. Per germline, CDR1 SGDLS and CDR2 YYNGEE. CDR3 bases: TGTGCCAGCAGCGTCCGGGACATTATCTCGTCCTACAATGAGCAGTTCTTC. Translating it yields CASSVRDIISSYNEQFF.

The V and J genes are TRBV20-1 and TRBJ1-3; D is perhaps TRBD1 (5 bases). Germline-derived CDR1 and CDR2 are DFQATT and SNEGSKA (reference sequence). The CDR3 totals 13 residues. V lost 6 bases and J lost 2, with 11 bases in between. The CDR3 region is CSAGPPPGNTIYF. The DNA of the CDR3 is TGCAGTGCGGGGCCGCCTCCTGGAAACACCATATATTTT.

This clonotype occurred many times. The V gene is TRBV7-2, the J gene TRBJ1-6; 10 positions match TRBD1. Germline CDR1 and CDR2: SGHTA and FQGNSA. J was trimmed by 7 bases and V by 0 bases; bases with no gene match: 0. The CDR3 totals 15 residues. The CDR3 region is CASSLAGQGNSPLHF. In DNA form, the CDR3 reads TGTGCCAGCAGCTTAGCGGGACAGGGGAATTCACCCCTCCACTTT.

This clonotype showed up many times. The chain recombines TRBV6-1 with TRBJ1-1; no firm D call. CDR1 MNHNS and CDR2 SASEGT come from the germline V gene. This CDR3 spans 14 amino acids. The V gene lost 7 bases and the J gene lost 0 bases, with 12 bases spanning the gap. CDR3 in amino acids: CASTHLHLNTEAFF. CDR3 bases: TGTGCCAGCACCCATCTACATCTGAACACTGAAGCTTTCTTT.

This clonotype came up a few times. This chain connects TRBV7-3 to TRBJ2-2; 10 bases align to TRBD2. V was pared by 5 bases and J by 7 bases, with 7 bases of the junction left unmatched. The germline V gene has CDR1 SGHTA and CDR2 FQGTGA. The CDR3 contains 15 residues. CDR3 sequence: CASSPSTSGIGELFF. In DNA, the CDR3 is TGTGCCAGCAGCCCCTCCACTAGCGGGATCGGGGAGCTGTTTTTT.

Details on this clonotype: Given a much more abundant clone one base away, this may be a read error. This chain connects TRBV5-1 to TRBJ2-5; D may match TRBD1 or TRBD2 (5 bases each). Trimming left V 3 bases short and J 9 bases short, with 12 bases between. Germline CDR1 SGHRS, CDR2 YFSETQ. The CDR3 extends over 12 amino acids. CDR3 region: CASSSLLGAQYF. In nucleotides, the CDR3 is TGCGCCAGCAGCTCCCTATTGGGGGCCCAGTACTTC.

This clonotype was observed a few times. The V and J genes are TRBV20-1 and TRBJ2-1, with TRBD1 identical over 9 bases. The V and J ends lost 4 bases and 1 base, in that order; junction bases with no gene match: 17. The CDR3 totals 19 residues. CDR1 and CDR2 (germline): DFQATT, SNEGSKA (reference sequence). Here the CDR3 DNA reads TGCAGTGCTACCACGGGGGGACAGGGAGGACTAGGATCCTACAATGAGCAGTTCTTC. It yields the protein CSATTGGQGGLGSYNEQFF.

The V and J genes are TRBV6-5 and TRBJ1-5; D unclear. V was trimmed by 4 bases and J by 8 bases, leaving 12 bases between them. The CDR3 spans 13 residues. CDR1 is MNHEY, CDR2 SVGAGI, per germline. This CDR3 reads CASSLGLAEPQHF. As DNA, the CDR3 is TGTGCCAGCAGTTTGGGGTTAGCGGAGCCCCAGCATTTT.

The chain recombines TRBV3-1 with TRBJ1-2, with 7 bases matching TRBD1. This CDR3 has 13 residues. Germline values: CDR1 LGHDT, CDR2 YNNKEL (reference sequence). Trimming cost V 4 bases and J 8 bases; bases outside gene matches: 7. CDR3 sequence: CASSPRDSRGYTF. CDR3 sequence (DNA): TGTGCCAGCAGCCCCCGGGACAGTCGGGGCTACACCTTC.

As DNA, the CDR3 is TGTGCCAGCAGTTACAGGGCAGCCATGAACACTGAAGCTTTCTTT. This codes for CASSYRAAMNTEAFF. The chain uses TRBV6-6 and TRBJ1-1; D not resolved. The CDR3 loop spans 15 amino acids. V was pared by 2 bases and J by 0 bases, with 10 bases between. Looked up from germline, CDR1 is MNHNY and CDR2 is SVGAGI (reference sequence).

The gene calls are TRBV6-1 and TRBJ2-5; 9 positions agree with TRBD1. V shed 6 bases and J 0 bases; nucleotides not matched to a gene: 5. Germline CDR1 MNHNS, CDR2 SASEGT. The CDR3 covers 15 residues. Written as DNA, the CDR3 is TGTGCCAGCAGAGCGACAGGGGGTGACCAAGAGACCCAGTACTTC. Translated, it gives CASRATGGDQETQYF.

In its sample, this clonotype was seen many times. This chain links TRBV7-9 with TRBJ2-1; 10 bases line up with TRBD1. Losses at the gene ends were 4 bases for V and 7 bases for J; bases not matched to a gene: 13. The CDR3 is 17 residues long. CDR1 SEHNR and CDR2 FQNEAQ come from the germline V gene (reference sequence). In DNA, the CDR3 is TGTGCCAGCAGCTCGACCTTGACGGGACAGGGGACTAATGAGCAGTTCTTC. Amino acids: CASSSTLTGQGTNEQFF.

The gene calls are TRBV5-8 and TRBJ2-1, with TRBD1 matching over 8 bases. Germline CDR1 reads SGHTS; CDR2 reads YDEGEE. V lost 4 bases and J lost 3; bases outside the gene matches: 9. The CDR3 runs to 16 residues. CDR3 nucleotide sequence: TGTGCCAGCAGCCCCCGGCAGGGGGCGTTCTACAATGAGCAGTTCTTC. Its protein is CASSPRQGAFYNEQFF.

The CDR3 protein is CASRGRSTGELFF. CDR3 coding DNA: TGTGCCAGCAGGGGGCGAAGCACCGGGGAGCTGTTTTTT. The V call is TRBV5-4, the J call TRBJ2-2; tentatively, D is TRBD1 (5 bases). V was trimmed by 5 bases and J by 4 bases, leaving 9 bases between them. This CDR3 has 13 amino acids. Germline values: CDR1 SGHNT, CDR2 YYREEE (reference sequence).

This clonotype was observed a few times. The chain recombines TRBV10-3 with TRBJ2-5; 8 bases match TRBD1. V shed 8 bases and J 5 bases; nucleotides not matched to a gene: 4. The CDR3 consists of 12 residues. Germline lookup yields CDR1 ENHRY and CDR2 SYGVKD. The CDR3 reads CAIGQGGETQYF. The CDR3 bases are TGTGCCATCGGACAGGGAGGCGAGACCCAGTACTTC.